This TCR beta chain was sequenced for a study of long-term antiretroviral therapy in people with HIV. The study's findings and limits: The study collected no data on ART adherence, viral resistance or therapy changes.

Samples were assayed with immunoSEQ v3.0 at survey level. Generated by immunoSEQ multiplex PCR, the TCRdb table keeps only in-frame clones and is missing some. The sample carries tens of thousands of clones, about 86% recorded once. This CDR3 has 12 amino acids. From germline, CDR1 is SGHVS and CDR2 FNYEAQ. The V and J ends lost 11 bases and 7 bases respectively, with 15 bases between them. In the United States, treatment was given to all participants with HIV. Cryopreserved PBMC, at roughly 0.85-11 million per sample, were present before DNA extraction. Turning to this clone: Its antigen is currently unknown.

The TCR originated in a man younger than 45 with HIV. V usage is TRBV7-6 and J usage is TRBJ1-5; D may be TRBD1 (5 bases). The material was unsorted PBMCs, obtained 0.7 years before starting antiretroviral therapy. Written as DNA, the CDR3 is TGTGCCGGATCTAGGGGCGGCCAGCCCCAGCATTTT. This translates into CAGSRGGQPQHF.